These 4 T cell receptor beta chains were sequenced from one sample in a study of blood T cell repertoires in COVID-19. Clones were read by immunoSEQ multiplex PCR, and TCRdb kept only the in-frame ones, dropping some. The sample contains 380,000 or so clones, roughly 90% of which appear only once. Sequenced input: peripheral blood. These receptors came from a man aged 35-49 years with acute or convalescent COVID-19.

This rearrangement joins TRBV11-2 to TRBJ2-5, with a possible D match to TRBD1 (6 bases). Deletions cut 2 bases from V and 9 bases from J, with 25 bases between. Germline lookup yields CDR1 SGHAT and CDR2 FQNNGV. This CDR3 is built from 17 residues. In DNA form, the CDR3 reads TGTGCCAGCAGCTTATCTTCGACAGGAGGACCCCGGGGTGCCCAGTACTTC. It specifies CASSLSSTGGPRGAQYF.

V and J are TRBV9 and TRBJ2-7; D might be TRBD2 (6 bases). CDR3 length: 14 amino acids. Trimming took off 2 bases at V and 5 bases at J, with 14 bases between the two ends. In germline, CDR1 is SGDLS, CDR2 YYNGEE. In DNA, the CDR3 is TGTGCCAGCAGCGTTGACGGGAGTAGGAACGAGCAGTACTTC. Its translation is CASSVDGSRNEQYF. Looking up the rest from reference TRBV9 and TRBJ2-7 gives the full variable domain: DSGVTQTPKHLITATGQRVTLRCSPRSGDLSVYWYQQSLDQGLQFLIQYYNGEERAKGNILERFSAQQFPDLHSELNLSSLELGDSALYFCASSVDGSRNEQYFGPGTRLTVT.

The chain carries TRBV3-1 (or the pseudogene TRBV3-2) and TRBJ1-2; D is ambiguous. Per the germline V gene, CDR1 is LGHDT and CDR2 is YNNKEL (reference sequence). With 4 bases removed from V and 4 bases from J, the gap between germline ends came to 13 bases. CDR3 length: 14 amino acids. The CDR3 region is CASSPNSHSYGYTF. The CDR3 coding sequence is TGTGCCAGCAGCCCCAATTCGCATAGCTATGGCTACACCTTC.

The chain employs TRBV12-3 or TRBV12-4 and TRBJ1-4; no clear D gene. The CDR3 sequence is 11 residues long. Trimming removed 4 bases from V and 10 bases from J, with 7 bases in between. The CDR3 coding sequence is TGTGCCAGCAGTTCCCGGGGAAAACTGTTTTTT. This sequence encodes CASSSRGKLFF.